The clone carrying this T cell receptor beta chain was found once. Germline trimming cut 4 bases from V and 0 bases from J; bases unmatched to any gene: 6. There are 16 residues in the CDR3. Germline assignment: CDR1 SGHDN and CDR2 FVKESK. The sample comes from a study of control samples from healthy donors and cancer patients. Produced via immunoSEQ multiplex PCR; TCRdb's table is partial and in-frame only. The sample includes approximately 81,000 clones, approximately 94% of them seen just once. The sequence derives from a woman aged 18-29 years in good health. This sequence joins TRBV14 and TRBJ2-3; TRBD2 matches at 8 bases. The sequencing input was blood. The CDR3 DNA is TGTGCCAGCAGCCGGACCGGGGGGGCGAGCACAGATACGCAGTATTTT. It codes for CASSRTGGASTDTQYF.